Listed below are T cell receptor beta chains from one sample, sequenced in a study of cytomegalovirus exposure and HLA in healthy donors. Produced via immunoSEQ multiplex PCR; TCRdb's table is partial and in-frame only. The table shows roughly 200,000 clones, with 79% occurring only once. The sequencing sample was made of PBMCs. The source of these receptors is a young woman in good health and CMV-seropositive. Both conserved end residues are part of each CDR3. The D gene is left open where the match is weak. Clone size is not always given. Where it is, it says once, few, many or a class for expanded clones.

CDR3: CASRDRLSVQPQHF
DNA: TGTGCCAGCAGGGACAGGTTGAGCGTCCAGCCCCAGCATTTT
J: TRBJ1-5
D: TRBD1
V: TRBV2
size: .

CDR3: CASSPRAGSDSPLHF
DNA: TGTGCCAGCTCACCACGGGCAGGGTCAGATTCACCCCTCCACTTT
J: TRBJ1-6
D: .
V: TRBV18
size: .

CDR3: CSASSKNIQYF
DNA: TGCAGTGCTTCCTCCAAAAACATTCAGTACTTC
J: TRBJ2-4
D: .
V: TRBV20-1
size: .

CDR3: CASSYGTSGVYEQYF
DNA: TGTGCCAGCAGTTACGGGACTAGCGGCGTTTACGAGCAGTACTTC
J: TRBJ2-7
D: TRBD2
V: TRBV6-5
size: .

CDR3: CASSLVGEVNYGYTF
DNA: TGTGCCAGCAGCTTGGTGGGGGAGGTTAACTATGGCTACACCTTC
J: TRBJ1-2
D: .
V: TRBV5-4
size: .

CDR3: CASRGTRTGGGGQPQHF
DNA: TGTGCCAGTAGGGGAACAAGGACAGGAGGAGGGGGTCAGCCCCAGCATTTT
J: TRBJ1-5
D: TRBD1
V: TRBV19
size: .

CDR3: CASSLQGDEQYF
DNA: TGCGCCAGCAGCCTACAGGGGGACGAGCAGTACTTC
J: TRBJ2-7
D: TRBD1
V: TRBV5-1
size: .

CDR3: CASRQGRNEKLFF
DNA: TGCGCCAGCAGACAGGGTCGAAATGAAAAACTGTTTTTT
J: TRBJ1-4
D: .
V: TRBV5-1
size: .

CDR3: CASRRGTETQYF
DNA: TGCGCCAGCAGAAGGGGGACAGAGACCCAGTACTTC
J: TRBJ2-5
D: .
V: TRBV5-1
size: .

CDR3: CASSQAGTGYGPYGYTF
DNA: TGCGCCAGCAGCCAAGCCGGGACAGGTTACGGACCCTATGGCTACACCTTC
J: TRBJ1-2
D: TRBD1
V: TRBV4-3
size: .

CDR3: CASSFIGTSGHEQYF
DNA: TGTGCCAGCAGCTTTATTGGGACTAGCGGTCACGAGCAGTACTTC
J: TRBJ2-7
D: TRBD2
V: TRBV5-4
size: .

CDR3: CASSPTGEDTQYF
DNA: TGTGCCAGCAGCCCTACAGGGGAAGATACGCAGTATTTT
J: TRBJ2-3
D: TRBD1
V: TRBV5-6
size: .

CDR3: CATGRADTGELFF
DNA: TGTGCCACCGGCAGGGCGGACACCGGGGAGCTGTTTTTT
J: TRBJ2-2
D: .
V: TRBV9
size: .

CDR3: CASTITGQGAHEQFF
DNA: TGTGCCAGCACTATTACAGGACAGGGGGCCCATGAGCAGTTCTTC
J: TRBJ2-1
D: TRBD1
V: TRBV27
size: .

CDR3: CASSQEGDSFPYGYTF
DNA: TGTGCCAGCAGCCAAGAGGGAGACTCTTTCCCCTATGGCTACACCTTC
J: TRBJ1-2
D: .
V: TRBV4-2
size: .

CDR3: CASSSRGSEGTQYF
DNA: TGTGCCAGCAGTTCGCGGGGGTCAGAAGGGACCCAGTACTTC
J: TRBJ2-5
D: TRBD2
V: TRBV5-6
size: .

CDR3: CASSKDRYQETQYF
DNA: TGCGCCAGCAGCAAGGACAGGTACCAAGAGACCCAGTACTTC
J: TRBJ2-5
D: TRBD1
V: TRBV5-1
size: .

CDR3: CASSARETQYF
DNA: TGTGCCAGCAGCGCCAGGGAGACCCAGTACTTC
J: TRBJ2-5
D: .
V: TRBV11-3
size: .

CDR3: CASSVAGGHHNEQFF
DNA: TGTGCCAGCAGCGTAGCGGGGGGGCACCACAATGAGCAGTTCTTC
J: TRBJ2-1
D: TRBD2
V: TRBV9
size: few

CDR3: CASRPGLFNEKLFF
DNA: TGTGCCAGCAGACCAGGGCTCTTCAATGAAAAACTGTTTTTT
J: TRBJ1-4
D: .
V: TRBV27
size: .

CDR3: CASSVVDTGTWGNEQFF
DNA: TGTGCCAGCAGCGTAGTCGATACCGGGACTTGGGGCAATGAGCAGTTCTTC
J: TRBJ2-1
D: .
V: TRBV9
size: .

CDR3: CASSVERGSSYNEQFF
DNA: TGTGCCAGCAGTGTGGAGCGGGGTAGCTCCTACAATGAGCAGTTCTTC
J: TRBJ2-1
D: TRBD2
V: TRBV2
size: .

CDR3: CASSHGSGRKGAGELFF
DNA: TGTGCCAGCAGTCATGGTTCCGGACGGAAGGGGGCCGGGGAGCTGTTTTTT
J: TRBJ2-2
D: .
V: TRBV27
size: .

CDR3: CASSFGASEQYF
DNA: TGCGCCAGCAGCTTTGGGGCTAGCGAGCAGTACTTC
J: TRBJ2-7
D: .
V: TRBV5-1
size: once

CDR3: CASSYTVMNTEAFF
DNA: TGTGCCAGCAGTTACACAGTGATGAACACTGAAGCTTTCTTT
J: TRBJ1-1
D: .
V: TRBV6-5
size: .

CDR3: CASSIDGGARNEQFF
DNA: TGTGCCAGTAGTATAGATGGGGGGGCGCGCAATGAGCAGTTCTTC
J: TRBJ2-1
D: .
V: TRBV19
size: .

CDR3: CASMRWVSSNQPQHF
DNA: TGCGCCAGCATGAGGTGGGTTAGCTCCAATCAGCCCCAGCATTTT
J: TRBJ1-5
D: .
V: TRBV10-2
size: .

CDR3: CASSMATGDGTEAFF
DNA: TGTGCCAGTAGTATGGCGACAGGGGATGGCACTGAAGCTTTCTTT
J: TRBJ1-1
D: TRBD1
V: TRBV19
size: .

CDR3: CARSLADGGREGSQHF
DNA: TGTGCCAGAAGCTTGGCCGACGGGGGCAGGGAGGGTAGCCAGCATTTT
J: TRBJ1-5
D: .
V: TRBV5-3
size: .

CDR3: CASSLFSDTNNSPLHF
DNA: TGTGCCAGCAGCTTATTCTCGGACACCAATAATTCACCCCTCCACTTT
J: TRBJ1-6
D: .
V: TRBV5-5
size: .

CDR3: CASSFSAANTEAFF
DNA: TGTGCCAGCAGCTTTAGTGCTGCGAACACTGAAGCTTTCTTT
J: TRBJ1-1
D: .
V: TRBV11-3
size: .

CDR3: CASSLGTLGPTSSSYEQYF
DNA: TGTGCCAGCAGCTTAGGAACGCTGGGCCCAACAAGCTCATCCTACGAGCAGTACTTC
J: TRBJ2-7
D: .
V: TRBV7-9
size: .

CDR3: CASGFAVRDSGYTEAFF
DNA: TGTGCTAGTGGTTTTGCCGTCCGGGACAGCGGGTACACTGAAGCTTTCTTT
J: TRBJ1-1
D: TRBD1
V: TRBV12-5
size: .